The next 25 T cell receptor beta chains were all read from a single sample in a study of cytomegalovirus exposure and HLA in healthy donors. Primers: 60 Vbeta forward and 13 Jbeta reverse. The method was immunoSEQ multiplex PCR; TCRdb's version includes in-frame clones alone and lacks a portion of them. This table has about 150,000 clones, 65% to 90% appearing once. The material sequenced was PBMCs. The receptor set was obtained from a woman between 50 and 59 years old in good health and CMV-seropositive.

V gene TRBV19 combines with J gene TRBJ1-2; D ambiguous. CDR1 is LNHDA and CDR2 is SQIVND in the germline V gene (reference sequence). The CDR3 spans 12 residues. Trimming removed 4 bases from V and 4 bases from J, with 7 bases in between. This chain's CDR3 is CASSNSLYGYTF. The CDR3 region has the DNA TGTGCCAGTAGTAACAGCCTCTATGGCTACACCTTC.

V is TRBV7-2 and J is TRBJ2-2; 7 bases are shared with TRBD1. The CDR3 runs to 16 residues. CDR1 SGHTA and CDR2 FQGNSA come from the germline V gene. Germline trimming cut 5 bases from V and 2 bases from J; bases unmatched to any gene: 8. CDR3 in amino acids: CASSESGQRNTGELFF. As DNA, the CDR3 is TGTGCCAGCAGCGAATCGGGACAGAGAAACACCGGGGAGCTGTTTTTT.

This clone has just a few counts. The genes are TRBV7-2 and TRBJ2-1, with a possible D match to TRBD1 (5 bases). V was pared by 5 bases and J by 10 bases, with 24 bases between. The CDR3 loop spans 16 amino acids. CDR1 SGHTA and CDR2 FQGNSA come from the germline V gene. The CDR3 DNA reads as TGTGCCAGCAGCCCAAGGACGGCTCGACGCGCAGGGGAGCAGTTCTTC. This encodes CASSPRTARRAGEQFF.

J is TRBJ1-2 and V is TRBV7-2; weak D call: TRBD1 (6 bases). The germline CDR1 and CDR2 sequences are SGHTA and FQGNSA. CDR3 length: 14 amino acids. Trimming shortened V by 2 bases and J by 5 bases, and 12 bases separated the two germline ends. CDR3 nucleotides: TGTGCCAGCAGCTTAAAGGGGGTCGATTATGGCTACACCTTC. Its translation is CASSLKGVDYGYTF.

The rearrangement uses TRBV5-6 and TRBJ2-6, with TRBD2 as a possible D gene (6 bases). V lost 3 bases, J lost 4 bases, and 14 bases lay in between. Germline loops: CDR1 SGHDT, CDR2 YYEEEE. This CDR3 spans 16 amino acids. CDR3 in DNA: TGTGCCAGCAGCTCGACCCGGAGGGTAGGGGCCAACGTCCTGACTTTC. Translating it yields CASSSTRRVGANVLTF. The variable domain in full, with the rest retrieved from reference TRBV5-6 and TRBJ2-6, is DAGVTQSPTHLIKTRGQQVTLRCSPKSGHDTVSWYQQALGQGPQFIFQYYEEEERQRGNFPDRFSGHQFPNYSSELNVNALLLGDSALYLCASSSTRRVGANVLTFGAGSRLTVL.

The J gene is TRBJ1-1, the V gene TRBV29-1; D uncertain. The length of the CDR3 is 12 residues. CDR1 SQVTM and CDR2 ANQGSEA come from the germline V gene. The germline V and J ends were trimmed by 4 bases and 4 bases, with 10 bases remaining between them. The CDR3 reads CSVVEGGTEAFF. Written as DNA, the CDR3 is TGCAGCGTTGTCGAGGGTGGCACTGAAGCTTTCTTT.

This clone was picked up a small number of times. The chain carries TRBV2 and TRBJ2-2; D possibly corresponds to TRBD2 (5 bases). This CDR3 is 14 amino acids long. The germline V and J ends were trimmed by 6 bases and 10 bases, with 18 bases remaining between them. Germline V gives CDR1 SNHLY, CDR2 FYNNEI. CDR3 in DNA: TGTGCCAGCAGCAGATCCGAGGGAGCTGCGGAGCTGTTTTTT. Translation: CASSRSEGAAELFF.

The V gene is TRBV6-1, the J gene TRBJ1-1; weak D call: TRBD1 (5 bases). The CDR3 has 14 amino acids. The V gene lost 9 bases and the J gene lost 3 bases, with 17 bases spanning the gap. Germline values: CDR1 MNHNS, CDR2 SASEGT. The chain's CDR3 is CASRKVRADTEAFF. CDR3 nucleotide sequence: TGTGCCAGTCGGAAGGTCAGGGCGGACACTGAAGCTTTCTTT.

The rearrangement joins TRBV19 to TRBJ1-5; TRBD1 might be the D (6 bases). The V and J ends lost 0 bases and 4 bases respectively, with 10 bases between them. This CDR3 has 15 residues. CDR1 and CDR2 (germline): LNHDA, SQIVND (reference sequence). CDR3 residues: CASSIEGALNQPQHF. The CDR3 region has the DNA TGTGCCAGTAGTATAGAGGGGGCCTTGAATCAGCCCCAGCATTTT.

This chain links TRBV15 with TRBJ2-7, with D perhaps matching TRBD2 (6 bases). The CDR3 has 12 residues. V lost 7 bases to trimming and J lost 5 bases, with 12 bases between them. Germline CDR1 is LNHNV and CDR2 is YYDKDF (reference sequence). The CDR3 coding sequence is TGTGCCACCAAGGACTACTACGACGAGCAGTACTTC. It is translated as CATKDYYDEQYF.

This clone came up once. The chain is built from TRBV19 and TRBJ2-3; a possible D gene is TRBD1 (6 bases). Germline CDR1 is LNHDA and CDR2 is SQIVND (reference sequence). This CDR3 is 15 amino acids long. V was shortened by 10 bases and J by 2 bases, with 19 bases between the two germline ends. In DNA, the CDR3 is TGTGCCACCAACCAGGGCAGGGGATTCACAGATACGCAGTATTTT. The encoded protein is CATNQGRGFTDTQYF.

The rearrangement links TRBV6-1 to TRBJ2-7; D possibly corresponds to TRBD1 (6 bases). Germline lookup yields CDR1 MNHNS and CDR2 SASEGT. CDR3 length equals 13 residues. The germline V and J ends were trimmed by 4 bases and 3 bases, with 10 bases remaining between them. This CDR3 reads CASSAPDSYEQYF. The CDR3 bases are TGTGCCAGCAGTGCACCGGACAGCTACGAGCAGTACTTC.

The chain joins TRBV30 to TRBJ2-5, with D possibly being TRBD1 (7 bases). Germline V gives CDR1 GTSNPN, CDR2 SVGIG (reference sequence). This CDR3 is built from 15 residues. The V gene lost 3 bases and the J gene lost 2 bases, with 16 bases spanning the gap. The CDR3 nucleotides read TGTGCCTGGAGCCCGGGGGACAGAACGCAAGAGACCCAGTACTTC. Translated: CAWSPGDRTQETQYF.

The V and J genes are TRBV21-1 and TRBJ1-6. TRBV21-1 represents a pseudogene. This CDR3 spans 14 amino acids. CDR3 sequence: CAVSGGKGDSPLHF. The CDR3 DNA reads as TGTGCCGTGTCGGGGGGTAAGGGCGATTCACCCCTCCACTTT.

This chain connects TRBV7-2 to TRBJ1-5; D is undetermined. The CDR3 spans 16 residues. The V gene's germline CDR1 is SGHTA and CDR2 FQGNSA. V lost 1 base and J 2 bases, leaving 12 bases between the germline ends. CDR3 region: CASSLVLGKGNQPQHF. Written as DNA, the CDR3 is TGTGCCAGCAGCTTAGTCCTAGGAAAGGGCAATCAGCCCCAGCATTTT.

The chain combines TRBV5-1 with TRBJ2-7; 9 nucleotides align to TRBD1. Germline CDR1 SGHRS, CDR2 YFSETQ. Trimming removed 4 bases from V and 7 bases from J; junction bases left unmatched: 12. The CDR3 length is 15 residues. CDR3 sequence reads: CASSISGTGTEEQYF. The CDR3 bases are TGCGCCAGCAGCATCTCCGGGACAGGGACAGAAGAGCAGTACTTC.

This clone showed up just a few times. V usage is TRBV4-2 and J usage is TRBJ2-2; 7 bases are a match to TRBD2. CDR3 size: 15 residues. Trimming took 4 bases from V and 6 from J; bases not matched to a gene: 8. Germline lookup yields CDR1 LGHNA and CDR2 YNFKEQ. Written as DNA, the CDR3 is TGTGCCAGCAGCCTAACGGGGGGAGGGGCCGGGGAGCTGTTTTTT. This gives the protein CASSLTGGGAGELFF.

The chain links TRBV13 to TRBJ2-1, with D possibly being TRBD1 (5 bases). Germline CDR1 reads PRHDT; CDR2 reads FYEKMQ (reference sequence). The CDR3 sequence is 13 residues long. V gave up 7 bases and J gave up 5 bases, with 12 bases separating them. This chain's CDR3 is CASTRTPNNEQFF. Written as DNA, the CDR3 is TGTGCCAGCACCCGGACACCTAACAATGAGCAGTTCTTC.

This clone occurred once. The chain employs TRBV20-1 and TRBJ1-2; D unclear. This CDR3 has 11 residues. Looked up from germline, CDR1 is DFQATT and CDR2 is SNEGSKA (reference sequence). Trimming removed 5 bases from V and 4 bases from J, with 8 bases in between. CDR3 region: CSALQTYGYTF. CDR3 coding DNA: TGCAGTGCTTTACAGACCTATGGCTACACCTTC.

This chain connects TRBV13 to TRBJ2-7; TRBD1 matches at 9 bases. The CDR3 length is 16 residues. With 2 bases clipped from V and 7 bases from J, the junction kept 12 bases outside the gene matches. From germline, CDR1 is PRHDT and CDR2 FYEKMQ (reference sequence). DNA of the CDR3: TGTGCCAGCAGCTTAATGTTGGGACAGGGAGGATGGGAGCAGTACTTC. Translating gives CASSLMLGQGGWEQYF.

This rearrangement joins TRBV7-9 to TRBJ2-3; TRBD1 aligns across 8 bases. From germline, CDR1 is SEHNR and CDR2 FQNEAQ (reference sequence). The CDR3 loop spans 13 amino acids. V gave up 1 base and J gave up 14 bases; unmatched junction bases: 8. The chain's CDR3 is CASSLGGDRGRYF. In DNA form, the CDR3 reads TGTGCCAGCAGCTTAGGGGGTGACAGGGGCCGGTATTTT.

The V and J genes are TRBV18 and TRBJ1-2; 10 positions match TRBD1. The CDR3 runs 14 residues. CDR1 is KGHSH, CDR2 LQKENI, per germline. The trim removed 4 bases at V and 6 bases at J, leaving 5 bases unmatched. CDR3 nucleotides: TGTGCCAGCTCACGACAGGGGGCAGCGGATGGCTACACCTTC. This gives the protein CASSRQGAADGYTF.

The J gene is TRBJ1-2, the V gene TRBV28; maybe TRBD1 (5 bases). The germline V gene encodes CDR1 MDHEN and CDR2 SYDVKM. The V end lost 2 bases, the J end lost 8 bases, and 12 bases lay between the germline ends. The CDR3 runs 13 residues. CDR3 DNA sequence: TGTGCCAGCAGTTTAAGTCCAGGGAACGGCTACACCTTC. Its translation: CASSLSPGNGYTF.

The chain couples TRBV6-5 to TRBJ2-2, with a possible D match to TRBD2 (6 bases). Germline V lookup: CDR1 MNHEY, CDR2 SVGAGI. The CDR3 covers 13 residues. V lost 6 bases and J lost 7, with 12 bases in between. The CDR3 spells CASSTRGFGELFF. As DNA, the CDR3 is TGTGCCAGCAGCACACGGGGGTTCGGGGAGCTGTTTTTT.

This sequence joins TRBV18 and TRBJ2-1, with 8 bases that match TRBD2. Germline CDR1 is KGHSH and CDR2 is LQKENI. V gave up 5 bases and J gave up 6 bases; unmatched junction bases: 9. The CDR3 runs to 15 residues. CDR3 loop: CASSTNGGAGNEQFF. The CDR3 region has the DNA TGTGCCAGCTCAACCAACGGGGGGGCAGGCAATGAGCAGTTCTTC.